A single sample is the source of the 27 T cell receptor beta chains below, sequenced in a study of control samples from healthy donors and cancer patients. Using immunoSEQ multiplex PCR, the repertoire was profiled, and TCRdb retains in-frame clones only, with some absent. The table records more than 45,000 clones, 85% to 95% of them present only once. Sequenced input: PBMCs. The receptors were gathered from a woman between 45 and 65 years old with head and neck cancer.

This clone showed up just once. The chain links TRBV4-1 to TRBJ2-3; TRBD2 is a possible D gene (5 bases). Germline V gives CDR1 MGHRA, CDR2 YSYEKL. This CDR3 has 13 residues. The V end was cut by 4 bases, the J end by 5 bases, with 10 bases between. CDR3 sequence reads: CASSRSSGDTQYF. CDR3 DNA: TGCGCCAGCAGCCGGTCCAGCGGAGATACGCAGTATTTT.

The rearrangement uses TRBV2 and TRBJ1-5; D might be TRBD1 (6 bases). Trimming took off 8 bases at V and 0 bases at J, with 8 bases between the two ends. Germline loops: CDR1 SNHLY, CDR2 FYNNEI. The CDR3 covers 13 residues. DNA of the CDR3: TGTGCCAGCTCACAGGGTAGCAATCAGCCCCAGCATTTT. It yields the protein CASSQGSNQPQHF.

The CDR3 region is CATSDRRRVSYNEQFF. The CDR3 DNA is TGTGCCACCAGTGACAGACGCAGGGTAAGCTACAATGAGCAGTTCTTC. V is TRBV24-1 and J is TRBJ2-1; D is perhaps TRBD1 (5 bases). In germline, CDR1 is KGHDR, CDR2 SFDVKD. The CDR3 runs 16 residues. V was pared by 4 bases and J by 3 bases, with 15 bases between.

This sequence joins TRBV18 and TRBJ1-1, with D possibly matching TRBD1 (6 bases). Trimming removed 3 bases from V and 4 bases from J, with 12 bases in between. Germline CDR1 and CDR2: KGHSH and LQKENI. The CDR3 spans 14 residues. The CDR3 DNA follows: TGTGCCAGCTCACCTTACAGGGACGGCACTGAAGCTTTCTTT. Translating gives CASSPYRDGTEAFF. The variable domain in full, completed from reference TRBV18 and TRBJ1-1, reads NAGVMQNPRHLVRRRGQEARLRCSPMKGHSHVYWYRQLPEEGLKFMVYLQKENIIDESGMPKERFSAEFPKEGPSILRIQQVVRGDSAAYFCASSPYRDGTEAFFGQGTRLTVV.

V gene TRBV7-2 combines with J gene TRBJ2-7, with D unresolved. The CDR3 runs 14 residues. The germline CDR1 and CDR2 sequences are SGHTA and FQGNSA. Trimming removed 3 bases from V and 3 bases from J, with 12 bases in between. In DNA, the CDR3 is TGTGCCAGCAGCTTCGATTCGGAGAACTACGAGCAGTACTTC. Amino acid sequence: CASSFDSENYEQYF.

The chain joins TRBV13 to TRBJ1-6; 8 nucleotides line up with TRBD1. This CDR3 has 14 residues. In germline, CDR1 is PRHDT, CDR2 FYEKMQ (reference sequence). The V gene end was trimmed by 3 bases and the J gene end by 7 bases; junction bases not matched to a gene: 2. The CDR3 region has the DNA TGTGCCAGCAGCTTTACAGGGGGGAATTCACCCCTCCACTTT. Encoded protein: CASSFTGGNSPLHF. The variable domain in full, with the rest retrieved from reference TRBV13 and TRBJ1-6, is AAGVIQSPRHLIKEKRETATLKCYPIPRHDTVYWYQQGPGQDPQFLISFYEKMQSDKGSIPDRFSAQQFSDYHSELNMSSLELGDSALYFCASSFTGGNSPLHFGNGTRLTVT.

V and J are TRBV7-2 and TRBJ2-1; 9 positions match TRBD2. The CDR3 is 16 residues long. The junction had 9 bases not matched to a gene; V was cut back by 1 base and J by 8 bases. Per germline, CDR1 SGHTA and CDR2 FQGNSA. For the CDR3, the DNA is TGTGCCAGCAGCTTAGGGGCTAGCGGGATGAGGGATGAGCAGTTCTTC. Translated, it gives CASSLGASGMRDEQFF.

The chain joins TRBV5-1 to TRBJ2-5; D is tentatively TRBD1 or TRBD2 (5 bases each). The length of the CDR3 is 14 residues. V lost 0 bases to trimming and J lost 5 bases, with 11 bases between them. The V gene's germline CDR1 is SGHRS and CDR2 YFSETQ. The CDR3 is CASSLGRDGETQYF. DNA of the CDR3: TGCGCCAGCAGCTTGGGCCGGGACGGGGAGACCCAGTACTTC. The full variable domain, its missing parts supplied by reference TRBV5-1 and TRBJ2-5, is KAGVTQTPRYLIKTRGQQVTLSCSPISGHRSVSWYQQTPGQGLQFLFEYFSETQRNKGNFPGRFSGRQFSNSRSEMNVSTLELGDSALYLCASSLGRDGETQYFGPGTRLLVL.

This clone has just one count. The chain uses TRBV19 and TRBJ2-5, with D possibly being TRBD1 or TRBD2 (6 bases each). Trimming took off 5 bases at V and 2 bases at J, with 21 bases between the two ends. CDR3 size: 17 residues. Looked up from germline, CDR1 is LNHDA and CDR2 is SQIVND (reference sequence). DNA of the CDR3: TGTGCCAGTAGTCCCCTCTTCGTGGGGGGCTTACAAGAGACCCAGTACTTC. This gives the protein CASSPLFVGGLQETQYF.

This sequence joins TRBV5-1 and TRBJ1-6, with D possibly TRBD1 on 5 matching bases. The length of the CDR3 is 18 residues. V shed 0 bases and J shed 8 bases, with 21 bases lying between them. Per germline, CDR1 SGHRS and CDR2 YFSETQ. CDR3 DNA: TGCGCCAGCAGCTTGGAACCCCCCCTCGGGGCTCTGGATTCACCCCTCCACTTT. Encoded protein: CASSLEPPLGALDSPLHF.

The chain employs TRBV9 and TRBJ2-1; the match to TRBD2 covers 14 bases. CDR3 size: 18 residues. Looked up from germline, CDR1 is SGDLS and CDR2 is YYNGEE. V lost 2 bases to trimming and J lost 7 bases; unmatched junction nucleotides: 11. In DNA, the CDR3 is TGTGCCAGCAGCGTTTCCCCGGGACTAGCGGGAGCGGGGAATGAGCAGTTCTTC. Its protein product is CASSVSPGLAGAGNEQFF. The entire variable domain, with the rest obtained from reference TRBV9 and TRBJ2-1, is as follows: DSGVTQTPKHLITATGQRVTLRCSPRSGDLSVYWYQQSLDQGLQFLIQYYNGEERAKGNILERFSAQQFPDLHSELNLSSLELGDSALYFCASSVSPGLAGAGNEQFFGPGTRLTVL.

V gene TRBV28 combines with J gene TRBJ1-5, with D unresolved. The V and J ends lost 3 bases and 5 bases respectively, with 8 bases between them. Germline CDR1 reads MDHEN; CDR2 reads SYDVKM. CDR3 length: 13 amino acids. CDR3 loop: CASSFSLDQPQHF. The CDR3 region has the DNA TGTGCCAGCAGTTTCTCACTGGATCAGCCCCAGCATTTT.

The gene calls are TRBV7-9 and TRBJ2-3; 7 bases match TRBD1. The CDR3 consists of 14 residues. Germline values: CDR1 SEHNR, CDR2 FQNEAQ (reference sequence). The ends lost 1 base at V and 4 bases at J; junction bases unmatched: 2. Here the CDR3 reads CASSLDQGADTQYF. CDR3 DNA: TGTGCCAGCAGCTTAGATCAGGGGGCAGATACGCAGTATTTT.

The chain couples TRBV7-2 to TRBJ2-3; D remains ambiguous. Trimming pared 2 bases from V and 0 bases from J, leaving 9 bases between. This CDR3 comprises 15 residues. Germline V gene lookup returns CDR1 SGHTA and CDR2 FQGNSA. CDR3 amino acids: CASSLRWGSTDTQYF. CDR3 nucleotides: TGTGCCAGCAGCTTAAGGTGGGGTAGCACAGATACGCAGTATTTT.

J is TRBJ1-1 and V is TRBV5-5; 10 positions match TRBD1. Looked up from germline, CDR1 is SGHKS and CDR2 is YYEKEE (reference sequence). This CDR3 contains 16 residues. The trim removed 2 bases at V and 2 bases at J, leaving 6 bases unmatched. As DNA, the CDR3 is TGTGCCAGCAGCTTCTCCGGGACAGGGGAAAACACTGAAGCTTTCTTT. This translates into CASSFSGTGENTEAFF.

The CDR3 spells CTSSPLRDTGNTQYF. In nucleotides, the CDR3 is TGCACCAGCAGCCCTCTCAGGGACACTGGGAATACGCAGTATTTT. The chain recombines TRBV1 with TRBJ2-3; the table gives TRBD1 as D, unverified against the DNA. TRBV1 is deemed a pseudogene. The CDR3 runs to 15 residues.

The gene calls are TRBV25-1 and TRBJ2-7; D is possibly TRBD2 (5 bases). V was pared by 5 bases and J by 2 bases, with 16 bases between. Germline loops: CDR1 MGHDK, CDR2 SYGVNS. There are 15 residues in the CDR3. The CDR3 sequence: CASSPPERGPYEQYF. CDR3 bases: TGTGCCAGCAGTCCACCCGAACGGGGTCCCTACGAGCAGTACTTC.

The chain recombines TRBV7-6 with TRBJ2-5, with 9 bases fitting TRBD2. CDR3 size: 15 residues. Germline V gene data show CDR1 as SGHVS and CDR2 as FNYEAQ. The J segment lost 0 bases and the V segment lost 6 bases, leaving 5 bases of the junction unmatched. CDR3: CASSSSGTYQETQYF. Written as DNA, the CDR3 is TGTGCCAGCAGTTCTAGCGGGACGTACCAAGAGACCCAGTACTTC.

The table lists this clone with a count of one. Mismatch with germline at one junction end may stem from a read error. The chain has TRBV6-6 and TRBJ2-5; D not resolved. This CDR3 spans 11 amino acids. CDR1 and CDR2 from the germline V gene are MNHNY and SVGAGI (reference sequence). The CDR3 reads CASSYQETQYF. In DNA, the CDR3 is TGTGCCAGCAGTTACCAGGAGACCCAGTACTTC.

The V call is TRBV2, the J call TRBJ1-5; D unresolved. CDR3 length: 12 amino acids. CDR1 and CDR2 from the germline V gene are SNHLY and FYNNEI. Trimming left V 6 bases short and J 3 bases short, with 6 bases between. The CDR3 DNA reads TGTGCCAGCAGAACGTACAATCAGCCCCAGCATTTT. Residues: CASRTYNQPQHF. The entire variable domain, with the rest obtained from reference TRBV2 and TRBJ1-5, is as follows: EPEVTQTPSHQVTQMGQEVILRCVPISNHLYFYWYRQILGQKVEFLVSFYNNEISEKSEIFDDQFSVERPDGSNFTLKIRSTKLEDSAMYFCASRTYNQPQHFGDGTRLSIL.

The rearrangement uses TRBV5-5 and TRBJ1-5; D is unclear. This CDR3 is 15 amino acids long. The V end lost 0 bases, the J end lost 7 bases, and 14 bases lay between the germline ends. Germline V gives CDR1 SGHKS, CDR2 YYEKEE (reference sequence). For the CDR3, the DNA is TGTGCCAGCAGCTTGGATGGGCGTGGTTGGCAGCCCCAGCATTTT. Translated, it gives CASSLDGRGWQPQHF.

The chain links TRBV7-3 to TRBJ2-1; 8 nucleotides match TRBD1. V lost 4 bases and J lost 9; bases outside the gene matches: 8. In germline, CDR1 is SGHTA, CDR2 FQGTGA. The CDR3 spans 14 residues. The CDR3 spells CASSSQGTGSEQFF. CDR3 bases: TGTGCCAGCAGCTCACAGGGGACAGGCAGTGAGCAGTTCTTC.

The chain carries TRBV4-3 and TRBJ2-7; D may be TRBD2 (5 bases). With 1 base removed from V and 6 bases from J, the gap between germline ends came to 13 bases. The germline gives CDR1 LGHNA, CDR2 YSLEER. The CDR3 contains 14 residues. CDR3 region: CASSQGSYGGEQYF. The CDR3 DNA sequence: TGCGCCAGCAGCCAAGGATCCTACGGAGGCGAGCAGTACTTC.

The DNA for the CDR3 is TGTGCCAGCAGCTTAACGAGGGAGGGTTCACCCCTCCACTTT. It is translated as CASSLTREGSPLHF. The rearrangement joins TRBV11-2 to TRBJ1-6; no firm D call. V lost 2 bases to trimming and J lost 9 bases, with 11 bases between them. There are 14 residues in the CDR3. Looked up from germline, CDR1 is SGHAT and CDR2 is FQNNGV.

V gene TRBV27 combines with J gene TRBJ2-7; 7 bases line up with TRBD1. V shed 6 bases and J 6 bases; nucleotides not matched to a gene: 8. Per germline, CDR1 MNHEY and CDR2 SMNVEV (reference sequence). The CDR3 sequence is 13 residues long. DNA for the CDR3: TGTGCCAGCAGCGAAGCACAGGGGCCCGAGCAGTACTTC. Amino acid sequence: CASSEAQGPEQYF.

The rearrangement links TRBV30 to TRBJ2-2; 11 nucleotides match TRBD1. The CDR3 consists of 13 residues. With 5 bases clipped from V and 6 bases from J, the junction kept 2 bases outside the gene matches. CDR1 GTSNPN and CDR2 SVGIG come from the germline V gene (reference sequence). Here the CDR3 DNA reads TGTGCCTGGGGACAGGGGGCGGCCGGGGAGCTGTTTTTT. Translated: CAWGQGAAGELFF.

This chain uses TRBV2 with TRBJ1-5; D is undetermined. Trimming cost V 0 bases and J 4 bases, with 10 bases left between them. The CDR3 is 15 amino acids. From germline, CDR1 is SNHLY and CDR2 FYNNEI. CDR3 amino acids: CASSEAAGGNQPQHF. The CDR3 DNA follows: TGTGCCAGCAGTGAAGCGGCAGGTGGGAATCAGCCCCAGCATTTT.